This T cell receptor beta chain comes out of a study of blood T cell repertoires in COVID-19. Across the whole study: Samples taken during acute and convalescent COVID-19 were collected in the United States, Italy and Spain.

This clone has a single count. CDR1 is WNHNN, CDR2 SYGVQD, per germline (reference sequence). The CDR3 runs 15 residues. Trimming pared 3 bases from V and 0 bases from J, leaving 9 bases between. Produced via immunoSEQ multiplex PCR; TCRdb's table is partial and in-frame only. The sample yields about 140,000 clones, 84% seen once. The sample consisted of peripheral blood. The sequence was obtained from a man aged 30-40 years with COVID-19, enrolled during active disease. This chain connects TRBV10-1 to TRBJ1-5; D gene unclear. CDR3 protein: CASSDRVYSNQPQHF. Written as DNA, the CDR3 is TGCGCCAGCAGTGATAGAGTTTATAGCAATCAGCCCCAGCATTTT.